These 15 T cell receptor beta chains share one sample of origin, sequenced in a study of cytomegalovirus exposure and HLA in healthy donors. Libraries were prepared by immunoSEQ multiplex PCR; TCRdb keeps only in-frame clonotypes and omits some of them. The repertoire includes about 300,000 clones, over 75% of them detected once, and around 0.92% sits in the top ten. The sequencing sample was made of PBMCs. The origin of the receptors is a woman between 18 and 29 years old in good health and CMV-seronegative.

CDR3 protein: CASSQTVGVNYGYTF. The CDR3 DNA sequence: TGCGCCAGCAGCCAAACAGTAGGCGTTAACTATGGCTACACCTTC. The chain has TRBV4-1 and TRBJ1-2; unclear D gene. The CDR3 has 15 amino acids. In germline, CDR1 is MGHRA, CDR2 YSYEKL. The V and J ends lost 2 bases and 1 base respectively, with 11 bases between them.

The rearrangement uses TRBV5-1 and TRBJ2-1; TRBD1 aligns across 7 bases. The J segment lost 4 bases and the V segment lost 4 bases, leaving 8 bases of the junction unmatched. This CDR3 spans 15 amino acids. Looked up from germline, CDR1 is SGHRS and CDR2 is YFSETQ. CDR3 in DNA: TGCGCCAGCAGCCCTGACCAGGGACAGTACAATGAGCAGTTCTTC. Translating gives CASSPDQGQYNEQFF.

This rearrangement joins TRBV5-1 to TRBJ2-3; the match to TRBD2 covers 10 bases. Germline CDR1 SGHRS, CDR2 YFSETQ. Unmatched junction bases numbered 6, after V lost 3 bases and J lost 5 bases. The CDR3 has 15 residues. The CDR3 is CASSWLAGVQDTQYF. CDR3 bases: TGCGCCAGCAGCTGGCTAGCGGGAGTTCAAGATACGCAGTATTTT.

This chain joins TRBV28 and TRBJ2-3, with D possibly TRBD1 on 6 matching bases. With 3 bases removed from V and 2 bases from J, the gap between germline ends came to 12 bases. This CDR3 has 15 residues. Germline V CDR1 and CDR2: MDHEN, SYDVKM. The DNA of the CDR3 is TGTGCCAGCAGTTTGGGGGCGCTTAACACAGATACGCAGTATTTT. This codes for CASSLGALNTDTQYF.

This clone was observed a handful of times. The CDR3 nucleotides read TGTGCCAGCAGTTTCAGGCCTTCCTACGAGCAGTACTTC. Its translation: CASSFRPSYEQYF. The chain has TRBV27 and TRBJ2-7; D is undetermined. Germline V gives CDR1 MNHEY, CDR2 SMNVEV (reference sequence). V was shortened by 3 bases and J by 1 base, with 7 bases between the two germline ends. The CDR3 totals 13 residues.

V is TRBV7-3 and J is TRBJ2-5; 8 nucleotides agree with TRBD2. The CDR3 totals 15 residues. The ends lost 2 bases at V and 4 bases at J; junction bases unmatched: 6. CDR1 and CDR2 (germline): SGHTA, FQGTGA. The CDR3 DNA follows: TGTGCCAGCAGCTTAGCCGGGAGGGCCGGAGAGACCCAGTACTTC. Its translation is CASSLAGRAGETQYF.

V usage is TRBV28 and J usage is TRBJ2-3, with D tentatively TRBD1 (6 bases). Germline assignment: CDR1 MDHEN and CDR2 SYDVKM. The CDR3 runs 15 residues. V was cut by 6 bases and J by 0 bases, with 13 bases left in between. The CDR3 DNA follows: TGTGCCAGCAGCTCGGACAGTTCGAGCACAGATACGCAGTATTTT. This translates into CASSSDSSSTDTQYF. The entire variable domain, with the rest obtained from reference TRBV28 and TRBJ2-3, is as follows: DVKVTQSSRYLVKRTGEKVFLECVQDMDHENMFWYRQDPGLGLRLIYFSYDVKMKEKGDIPEGYSVSREKKERFSLILESASTNQTSMYLCASSSDSSSTDTQYFGPGTRLTVL.

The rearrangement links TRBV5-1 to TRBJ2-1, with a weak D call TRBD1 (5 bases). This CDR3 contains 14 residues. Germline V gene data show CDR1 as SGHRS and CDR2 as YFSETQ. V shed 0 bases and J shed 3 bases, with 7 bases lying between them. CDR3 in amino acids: CASSLEDSYNEQFF. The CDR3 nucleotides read TGCGCCAGCAGCTTGGAAGACAGCTACAATGAGCAGTTCTTC.

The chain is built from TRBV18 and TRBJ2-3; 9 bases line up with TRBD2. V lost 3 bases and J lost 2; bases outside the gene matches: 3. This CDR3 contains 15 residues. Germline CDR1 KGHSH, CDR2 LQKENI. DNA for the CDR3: TGTGCCAGCTCACCTCTAGCGGGGATCACAGATACGCAGTATTTT. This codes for CASSPLAGITDTQYF. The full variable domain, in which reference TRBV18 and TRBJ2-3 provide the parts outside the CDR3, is NAGVMQNPRHLVRRRGQEARLRCSPMKGHSHVYWYRQLPEEGLKFMVYLQKENIIDESGMPKERFSAEFPKEGPSILRIQQVVRGDSAAYFCASSPLAGITDTQYFGPGTRLTVL.

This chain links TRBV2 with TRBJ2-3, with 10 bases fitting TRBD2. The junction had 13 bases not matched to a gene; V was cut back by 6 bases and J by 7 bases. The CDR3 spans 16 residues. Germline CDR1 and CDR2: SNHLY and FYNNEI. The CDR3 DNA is TGTGCCAGCAGGGGACTAGCGACGTTCTACATAAATACGCAGTATTTT. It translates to CASRGLATFYINTQYF.

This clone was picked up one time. The CDR3 reads CASSLAPKRSYEQYF. The DNA for the CDR3 is TGTGCCAGCAGCTTGGCACCAAAGCGCTCCTACGAGCAGTACTTC. This chain connects TRBV5-6 to TRBJ2-7; D unclear. V was pared by 0 bases and J by 0 bases, with 10 bases between. There are 15 residues in the CDR3. Germline values: CDR1 SGHDT, CDR2 YYEEEE.

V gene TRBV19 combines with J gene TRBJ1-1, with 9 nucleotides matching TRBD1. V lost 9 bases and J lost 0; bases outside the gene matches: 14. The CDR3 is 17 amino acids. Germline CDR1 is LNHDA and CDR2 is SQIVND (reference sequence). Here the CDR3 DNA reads TGTGCCAGCCGGGGGGCGGGACAGGGTTACATGAACACTGAAGCTTTCTTT. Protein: CASRGAGQGYMNTEAFF. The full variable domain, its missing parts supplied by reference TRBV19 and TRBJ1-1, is DGGITQSPKYLFRKEGQNVTLSCEQNLNHDAMYWYRQDPGQGLRLIYYSQIVNDFQKGDIAEGYSVSREKKESFPLTVTSAQKNPTAFYLCASRGAGQGYMNTEAFFGQGTRLTVV.

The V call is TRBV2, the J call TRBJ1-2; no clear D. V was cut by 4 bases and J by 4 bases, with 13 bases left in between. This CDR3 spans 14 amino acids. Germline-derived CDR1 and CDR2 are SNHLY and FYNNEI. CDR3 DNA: TGTGCCAGCAGTGCGGGGTTATCTTTCTATGGCTACACCTTC. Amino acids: CASSAGLSFYGYTF.

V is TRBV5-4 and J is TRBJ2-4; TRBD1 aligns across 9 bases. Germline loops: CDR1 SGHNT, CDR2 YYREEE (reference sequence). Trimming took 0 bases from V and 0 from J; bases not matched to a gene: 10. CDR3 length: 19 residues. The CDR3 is CASSLVGTGSSSAKNIQYF. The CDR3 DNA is TGTGCCAGCAGCTTGGTTGGGACAGGGTCCTCTTCAGCCAAAAACATTCAGTACTTC.

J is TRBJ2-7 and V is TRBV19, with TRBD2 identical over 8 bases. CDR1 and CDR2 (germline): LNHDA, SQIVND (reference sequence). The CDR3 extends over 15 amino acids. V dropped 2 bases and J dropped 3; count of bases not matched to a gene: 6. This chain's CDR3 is CASSIRPGTSYEQYF. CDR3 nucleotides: TGTGCCAGTAGTATAAGGCCAGGGACTAGCTACGAGCAGTACTTC.